The following is a T cell receptor (beta chain) sequence with its context. The target antigen is unknown. These data are taken from a study of regulatory T cells in long-lasting Graves disease. Whole-study findings and limits: Those with persistent disease had in common more public clonotypes (more than 2,500) than new patients (roughly 970). Persistent disease exhibited a predilection for TRBV28, TRBJ1-2 and TRBJ2-5.

CDR3 length: 14 amino acids. In germline, CDR1 is DFQATT, CDR2 SNEGSKA (reference sequence). Trimming at V came to 3 bases and at J to 7 bases, leaving 7 bases not matched to a gene. Library construction for TCR beta used iRepertoire HTBI primers and Arm-PCR of CDR3 regions. TCRdb re-analysed the multiplex PCR reads in MiXCR, keeping a single row per CDR3 protein. The repertoire holds roughly 520,000 distinct CDR3 sequences, with about 11% as singletons. The time point is: newly diagnosed GD, antithyroid drugs for less than 3 months. Preparation of the TCR library used RNA extracted from PBMCs. These records were also assigned to another study, of T cells in Graves' hyperthyroidism and ophthalmopathy. Per that paper: The HTBI primer set drove a first-round RT-PCR of the TCR CDR3. Ophthalmopathy cases were set apart from stable hyperthyroidism by a 13 V-J model.

The TCR comes from a woman in her twenties or thirties with Graves disease. The sample here was peripheral blood mononuclear cells (PBMCs), taken at new diagnosis, from a patient treated with antithyroid drugs. This chain connects TRBV20-1 to TRBJ2-5; the match to TRBD2 covers 11 bases. The CDR3 sequence is CSARLLAGEGTQYF. The CDR3 DNA reads as TGCAGTGCTAGGTTACTAGCGGGAGAGGGGACCCAGTACTTC.